This is a list of T cell receptor beta chains from one sample in a study of blood T cell repertoires in COVID-19. The assay was immunoSEQ multiplex PCR, and TCRdb's table has in-frame clones only and misses some. The sample has 150,000 to 200,000 clones; 88% are singletons. Sample: peripheral blood. These receptors came from a human donor in a cohort sampled during active COVID-19. CDR3s leave out the opening cysteine and the closing phenylalanine or tryptophan. The order of the fields is V gene, J gene, CDR3 protein.

>TRBV10-3|TRBJ1-1
AISVRTGQGGGEAF
>TRBV9|TRBJ1-4
ASSVTGTGDEKLF
>TRBV24-1|TRBJ2-6
ATSDRYSGANVLT
>TRBV19|TRBJ2-1
ASSKAGTEQF
>TRBV5-4|TRBJ2-1
ASSFRTSGGAGNEQF
>TRBV28|TRBJ2-1
ASRTLARRYNEQF
>TRBV19|TRBJ2-2
ATSSVVGGTGELF
>TRBV19|TRBJ1-4
ASSIWDINEKLF
>TRBV5-6|TRBJ2-2
ASSLELAGSNGELF
>TRBV29-1|TRBJ1-3
SVDTVGAGNTIY
>TRBV9|TRBJ2-1
ASSVGGLAGTPYNEQF
>TRBV4-2|TRBJ2-5
ASSDGSGRIEETQY
>TRBV9|TRBJ2-1
ASNAGGSYNEQF
>TRBV5-1|TRBJ2-1
ASSSGTSGRTFYNEQF
>TRBV4-1|TRBJ1-5
ASSQARLGQGGNQPQH
>TRBV28|TRBJ2-5
ASSGVQETQY
>TRBV5-1|TRBJ1-6
ASSLRTGEGSPLH
>TRBV30|TRBJ2-7
AWRPDRVHEQY
>TRBV5-1|TRBJ1-4
ASSPDRARGKLF
>TRBV19|TRBJ2-5
ASRRAGLQETQY
>TRBV28|TRBJ1-2
ASRLSGTHGYT
>TRBV18|TRBJ2-2
ASSPPSGGNTGELF
>TRBV30|TRBJ2-7
AWSGGLTYEQY
>TRBV7-2|TRBJ2-2
ASSLVAGAGELF
>TRBV10-3|TRBJ2-7
AISESFSGRGDEQY
>TRBV5-6|TRBJ1-5
ASSLGRAQPQH
>TRBV19|TRBJ1-3
ASSRDSHSGNTIY